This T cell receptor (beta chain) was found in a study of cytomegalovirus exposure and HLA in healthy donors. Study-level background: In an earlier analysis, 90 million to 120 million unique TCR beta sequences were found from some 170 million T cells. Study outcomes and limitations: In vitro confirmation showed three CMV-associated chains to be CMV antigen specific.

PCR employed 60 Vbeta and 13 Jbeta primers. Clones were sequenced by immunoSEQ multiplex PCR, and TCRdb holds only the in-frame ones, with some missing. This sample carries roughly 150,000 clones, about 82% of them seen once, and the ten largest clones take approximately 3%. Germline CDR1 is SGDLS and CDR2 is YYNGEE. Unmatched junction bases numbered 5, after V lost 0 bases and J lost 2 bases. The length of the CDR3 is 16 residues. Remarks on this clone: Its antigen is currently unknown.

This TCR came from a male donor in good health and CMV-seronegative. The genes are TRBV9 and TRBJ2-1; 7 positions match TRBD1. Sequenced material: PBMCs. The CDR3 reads CASSVGQGLTYNEQFF. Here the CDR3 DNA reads TGTGCCAGCAGCGTAGGACAGGGCCTAACCTACAATGAGCAGTTCTTC. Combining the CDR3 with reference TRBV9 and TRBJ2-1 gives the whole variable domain DSGVTQTPKHLITATGQRVTLRCSPRSGDLSVYWYQQSLDQGLQFLIQYYNGEERAKGNILERFSAQQFPDLHSELNLSSLELGDSALYFCASSVGQGLTYNEQFFGPGTRLTVL.